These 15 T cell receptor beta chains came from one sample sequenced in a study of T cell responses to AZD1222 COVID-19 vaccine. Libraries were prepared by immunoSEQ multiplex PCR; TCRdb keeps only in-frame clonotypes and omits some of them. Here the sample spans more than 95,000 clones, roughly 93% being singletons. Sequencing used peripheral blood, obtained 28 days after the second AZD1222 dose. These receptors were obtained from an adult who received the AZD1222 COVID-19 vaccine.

CDR3 nucleotides: TGTGCCAGCTCACTTAAGACGACAGGGTACCAAGAGACCCAGTACTTC. It encodes CASSLKTTGYQETQYF. V and J are TRBV18 and TRBJ2-5; 7 bases are shared with TRBD1. There are 16 residues in the CDR3. Germline V gene data show CDR1 as KGHSH and CDR2 as LQKENI. V dropped 4 bases and J dropped 0; count of bases not matched to a gene: 8.

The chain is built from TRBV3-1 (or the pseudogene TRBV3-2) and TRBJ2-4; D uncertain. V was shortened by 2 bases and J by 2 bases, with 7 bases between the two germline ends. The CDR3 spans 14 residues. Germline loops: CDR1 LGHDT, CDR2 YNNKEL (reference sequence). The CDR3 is CASSQRMSKNIQYF. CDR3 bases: TGTGCCAGCAGCCAACGGATGTCCAAAAACATTCAGTACTTC.

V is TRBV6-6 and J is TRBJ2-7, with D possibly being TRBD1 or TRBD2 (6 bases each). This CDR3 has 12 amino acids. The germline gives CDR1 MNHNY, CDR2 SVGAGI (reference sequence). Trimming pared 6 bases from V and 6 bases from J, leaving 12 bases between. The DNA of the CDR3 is TGTGCCAGCAGACAACAGGGAGGCGAGCAGTACTTC. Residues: CASRQQGGEQYF.

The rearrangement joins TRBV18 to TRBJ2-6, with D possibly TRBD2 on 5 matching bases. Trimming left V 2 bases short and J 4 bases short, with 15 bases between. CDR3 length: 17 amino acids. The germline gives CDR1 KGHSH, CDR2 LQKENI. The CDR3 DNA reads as TGTGCCAGCTCACCAGAACCAACTAGTTCCGGGGCCAACGTCCTGACTTTC. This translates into CASSPEPTSSGANVLTF.

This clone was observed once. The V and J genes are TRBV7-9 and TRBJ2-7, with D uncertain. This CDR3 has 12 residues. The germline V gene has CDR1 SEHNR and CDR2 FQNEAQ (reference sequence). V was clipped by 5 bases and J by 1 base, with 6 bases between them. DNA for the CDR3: TGTGCCAGCAGCCCCGAGTCCTACGAGCAGTACTTC. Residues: CASSPESYEQYF.

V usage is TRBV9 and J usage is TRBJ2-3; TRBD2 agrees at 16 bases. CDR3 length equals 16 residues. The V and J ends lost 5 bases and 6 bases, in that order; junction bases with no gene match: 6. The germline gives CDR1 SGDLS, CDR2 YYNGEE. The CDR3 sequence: CASSGTSGRVADTQYF. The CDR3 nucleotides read TGTGCCAGCAGTGGGACTAGCGGGAGGGTTGCTGATACGCAGTATTTT.

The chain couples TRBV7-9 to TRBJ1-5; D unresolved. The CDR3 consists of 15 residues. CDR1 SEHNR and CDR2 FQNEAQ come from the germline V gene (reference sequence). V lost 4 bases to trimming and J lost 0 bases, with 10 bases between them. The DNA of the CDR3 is TGTGCCAGCAGCTCCTTGACGGATAGCAATCAGCCCCAGCATTTT. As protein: CASSSLTDSNQPQHF. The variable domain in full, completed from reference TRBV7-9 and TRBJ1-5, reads DTGVSQNPRHKITKRGQNVTFRCDPISEHNRLYWYRQTLGQGPEFLTYFQNEAQLEKSRLLSDRFSAERPKGSFSTLEIQRTEQGDSAMYLCASSSLTDSNQPQHFGDGTRLSIL.

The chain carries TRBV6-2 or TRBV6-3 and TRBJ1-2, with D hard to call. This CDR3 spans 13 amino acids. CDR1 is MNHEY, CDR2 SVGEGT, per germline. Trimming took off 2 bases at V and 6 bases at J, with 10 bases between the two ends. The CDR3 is CASSYPPVDGYTF. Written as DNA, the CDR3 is TGTGCCAGCAGTTACCCCCCCGTGGATGGCTACACCTTC.

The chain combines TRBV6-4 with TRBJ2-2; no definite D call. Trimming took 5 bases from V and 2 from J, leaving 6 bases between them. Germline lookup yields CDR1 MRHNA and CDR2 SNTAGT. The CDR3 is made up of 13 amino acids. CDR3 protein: CASSLSNTGELFF. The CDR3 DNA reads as TGTGCCAGCAGTCTGTCTAACACCGGGGAGCTGTTTTTT.

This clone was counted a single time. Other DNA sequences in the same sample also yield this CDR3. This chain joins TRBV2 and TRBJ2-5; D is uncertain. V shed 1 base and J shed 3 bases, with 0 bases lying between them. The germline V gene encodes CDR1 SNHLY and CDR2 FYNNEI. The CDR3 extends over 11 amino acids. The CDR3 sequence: CASSEEETQYF. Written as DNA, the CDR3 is TGTGCCAGCAGTGAAGAAGAGACCCAGTACTTC.

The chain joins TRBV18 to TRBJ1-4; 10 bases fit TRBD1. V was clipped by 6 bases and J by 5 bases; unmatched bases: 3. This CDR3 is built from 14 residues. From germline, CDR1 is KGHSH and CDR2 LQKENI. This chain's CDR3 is CASSPGQGNEKLFF. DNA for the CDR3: TGTGCCAGCTCCCCGGGACAGGGGAATGAAAAACTGTTTTTT.

CDR3 bases: TGTGCCAGCAGCCTTACGACAGCTCTAGGAAACACCATATATTTT. This translates into CASSLTTALGNTIYF. V and J are TRBV7-6 and TRBJ1-3; maybe TRBD1 (5 bases). The CDR3 contains 15 residues. Trimming left V 5 bases short and J 4 bases short, with 15 bases between. Germline V lookup: CDR1 SGHVS, CDR2 FNYEAQ.

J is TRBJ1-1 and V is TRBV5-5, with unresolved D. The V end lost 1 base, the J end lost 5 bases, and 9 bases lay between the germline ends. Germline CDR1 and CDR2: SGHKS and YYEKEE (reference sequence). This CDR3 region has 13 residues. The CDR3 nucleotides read TGTGCCAGCAGCTTGTGGCCGTTAACTGAAGCTTTCTTT. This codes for CASSLWPLTEAFF. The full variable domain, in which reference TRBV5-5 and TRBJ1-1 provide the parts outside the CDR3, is DAGVTQSPTHLIKTRGQQVTLRCSPISGHKSVSWYQQVLGQGPQFIFQYYEKEERGRGNFPDRFSARQFPNYSSELNVNALLLGDSALYLCASSLWPLTEAFFGQGTRLTVV.

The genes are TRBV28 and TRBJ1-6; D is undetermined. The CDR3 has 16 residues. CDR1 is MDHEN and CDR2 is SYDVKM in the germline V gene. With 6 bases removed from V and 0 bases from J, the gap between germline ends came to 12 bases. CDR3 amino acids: CASRYAGFSYNSPLHF. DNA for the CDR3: TGTGCCAGCAGATATGCGGGGTTCTCCTATAATTCACCCCTCCACTTT.

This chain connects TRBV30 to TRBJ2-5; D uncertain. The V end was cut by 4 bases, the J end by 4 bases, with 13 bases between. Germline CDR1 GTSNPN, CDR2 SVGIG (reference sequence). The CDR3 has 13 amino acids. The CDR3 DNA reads TGTGCCTGGATCACAAAGAACGCAGAGACCCAGTACTTC. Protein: CAWITKNAETQYF. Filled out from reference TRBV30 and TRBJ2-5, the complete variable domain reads SQTIHQWPATLVQPVGSPLSLECTVEGTSNPNLYWYRQAAGRGLQLLFYSVGIGQISSEVPQNLSASRPQDRQFILSSKKLLLSDSGFYLCAWITKNAETQYFGPGTRLLVL.